Below are 2 T cell receptor beta chains sequenced from a single sample in a study of metastatic and nonmetastatic thyroid tumors. Treatment of any kind had been given to no patient before thyroid surgery. TCRdb re-called the PCR reads via MiXCR. The data show about 21,000 clones, 35% to 40% seen once. Sequencing was done on a sample of tumor tissue. These receptor sequences come from a female donor with papillary thyroid cancer or a benign thyroid nodule (not recorded which). Some clones in this sample may be carry-over from other donors' samples.

This chain connects TRBV19 to TRBJ2-3, with D perhaps matching TRBD2 (6 bases). The CDR3 spans 16 residues. V shed 4 bases and J shed 4 bases, with 18 bases lying between them. CDR1 and CDR2 from the germline V gene are LNHDA and SQIVND (reference sequence). CDR3 in amino acids: CASSSGTSGKADTQYF. CDR3 in DNA: TGTGCCAGTAGTAGCGGGACTTCAGGGAAGGCAGATACGCAGTATTTT. The variable domain in full, with the rest retrieved from reference TRBV19 and TRBJ2-3, is DGGITQSPKYLFRKEGQNVTLSCEQNLNHDAMYWYRQDPGQGLRLIYYSQIVNDFQKGDIAEGYSVSREKKESFPLTVTSAQKNPTAFYLCASSSGTSGKADTQYFGPGTRLTVL.

This rearrangement joins TRBV28 to TRBJ2-7; D possibly corresponds to TRBD1 (5 bases). Germline CDR1 and CDR2: MDHEN and SYDVKM. This CDR3 region has 14 residues. Trimming shortened V by 3 bases and J by 0 bases, and 9 bases separated the two germline ends. Here the CDR3 reads CASSLGQGSYEQYF. For the CDR3, the DNA is TGTGCCAGCAGTTTGGGTCAGGGCTCCTACGAGCAGTACTTC.